A single sample gave rise to the 9 T cell receptor beta chains below, sequenced in a study of T cells in Graves' hyperthyroidism and ophthalmopathy. Using RNA transcripts as the source, TCR beta CDR3 regions were amplified. The TCR CDR3 first-round RT-PCR relied on the HTBI primer set. TCRdb independently ran MiXCR on the multiplex PCR reads; one entry per CDR3 protein. The sample yields a few hundred thousand distinct CDR3 sequences, 15% to 17% seen once. The sample was blood. These receptors were taken from a woman aged 25 to 39 with Graves' hyperthyroidism.

CDR3 in DNA: TGTGCCATCACCGGACACTTGAACACTGAAGCTTTCTTT. Translation gives CAITGHLNTEAFF. The genes are TRBV10-3 and TRBJ1-1; D is perhaps TRBD1 (5 bases). The CDR3 totals 13 residues. V lost 7 bases and J lost 0, with 9 bases in between. Germline V lookup: CDR1 ENHRY, CDR2 SYGVKD.

This clonotype was seen at least ten times. V usage is TRBV6-6 and J usage is TRBJ2-1; a possible D gene is TRBD1 (6 bases). V was pared by 1 base and J by 7 bases, with 14 bases between. This CDR3 is built from 15 residues. The germline V gene has CDR1 MNHNY and CDR2 SVGAGI (reference sequence). CDR3 loop: CASSYYVERGNEQFF. The CDR3 DNA follows: TGTGCCAGCAGTTACTACGTAGAAAGGGGGAATGAGCAGTTCTTC.

This clonotype was seen ten or more times. The chain links TRBV28 to TRBJ2-7; possible D gene TRBD1, 6 bases. Trimming cost V 5 bases and J 2 bases, with 10 bases left between them. CDR1 and CDR2 (germline): MDHEN, SYDVKM. The CDR3 is made up of 13 amino acids. The CDR3 DNA reads TGTGCCAGCAGTCTAAGACAGGCCTACGAGCAGTACTTC. Its protein is CASSLRQAYEQYF.

This clonotype was seen only a few times. V is TRBV29-1 and J is TRBJ1-4; 8 bases match TRBD1. Unmatched junction bases numbered 6, after V lost 7 bases and J lost 5 bases. The CDR3 is 13 residues long. Germline CDR1 and CDR2: SQVTM and ANQGSEA. CDR3 DNA: TGCAGCGCCGGACAGGGAGGGAATGAAAAACTGTTTTTT. Translation: CSAGQGGNEKLFF.

The sample holds many counts of this clonotype. This chain joins TRBV14 and TRBJ2-7, with D possibly matching TRBD2 (5 bases). Germline V gene lookup returns CDR1 SGHDN and CDR2 FVKESK. The CDR3 is 13 amino acids. Trimming cost V 4 bases and J 2 bases, with 9 bases left between them. The DNA for the CDR3 is TGTGCCAGCAGCCTTCGACTAACCTACGAGCAGTACTTC. Protein: CASSLRLTYEQYF.

This chain uses TRBV5-6 with TRBJ2-2; D is uncertain. V was shortened by 1 base and J by 7 bases, with 14 bases between the two germline ends. CDR1 is SGHDT, CDR2 YYEEEE, per germline. The CDR3 totals 15 residues. CDR3 DNA sequence: TGTGCCAGCAGCTTGAGCCCAGGTAGTTTCGGGGAGCTGTTTTTT. Residues: CASSLSPGSFGELFF.

This clonotype has a handful of counts. The V call is TRBV3-1, the J call TRBJ2-2; the D gene is possibly TRBD2 (5 bases). The V end was cut by 1 base, the J end by 6 bases, with 12 bases between. The CDR3 spans 15 residues. Germline V gives CDR1 LGHDT, CDR2 YNNKEL (reference sequence). CDR3 region: CASSQGVRVPGELFF. CDR3 DNA sequence: TGTGCCAGCAGCCAAGGGGTGAGGGTCCCCGGGGAGCTGTTTTTT.

This clonotype was recorded a few times. CDR3 protein: CASSLNRREQYF. CDR3 sequence (DNA): TGTGCCAGTAGCTTAAACAGGAGGGAGCAGTACTTC. This chain connects TRBV19 to TRBJ2-7; D may be TRBD1 or TRBD2 (5 bases each). The CDR3 length is 12 residues. V was trimmed by 6 bases and J by 7 bases, leaving 13 bases between them. The V gene's germline CDR1 is LNHDA and CDR2 SQIVND (reference sequence).

This clonotype was seen at least ten times. This chain connects TRBV29-1 to TRBJ2-5; D uncertain. The CDR3 is 15 amino acids. Trimming took off 0 bases at V and 7 bases at J, with 18 bases between the two ends. In germline, CDR1 is SQVTM, CDR2 ANQGSEA. Here the CDR3 reads CSVEEKLWPRVTQYF. The CDR3 bases are TGCAGCGTTGAAGAGAAATTGTGGCCTCGCGTGACCCAGTACTTC.